Listed below are T cell receptor beta chains from one sample, sequenced in a study of blood T cells in healthy people across ages. MiXCR, applied by TCRdb to the 5' RACE reads, yields one record per CDR3 protein. Here the sample spans about 1.6 million distinct CDR3 sequences, about 35% being singletons. Sample: blood. These receptors were taken from a woman in her twenties or thirties in good health. The CDR3 runs from the conserved cysteine through the conserved F or W. The D gene is left open where the match is weak. Size is omitted from some rows. Given values are once, few, many or a class for expanded clones.

V gene,clone size,J gene,D gene,CDR3 protein
TRBV20-1,few,TRBJ2-1,TRBD2,CSAKVSGGPSYNEQFF
TRBV4-2,.,TRBJ1-6,.,CASSQETWRMGNSPLHF
TRBV7-9,.,.,.,CASSLGRLRETQYF
TRBV13,.,TRBJ1-2,.,CASSLGTCYGYTF
TRBV4-1,.,TRBJ2-5,TRBD2,CASSQPFGKRGQETQYF
TRBV27,.,TRBJ2-7,.,CASTDITYEQYF
TRBV20-1,few,TRBJ2-7,.,CSAPIPVGSYEQYF
TRBV20-1,few,TRBJ2-7,.,CSARDLVGNYEQYF
TRBV7-7,few,TRBJ2-1,.,CAGSPGGLLYNEQFF
TRBV12-3/TRBV12-4,few,TRBJ2-3,TRBD2,CASSSPDVGQAGGSTDTQYF
TRBV2,once,TRBJ2-1,.,CASGREQPQGEQFF
TRBV6-5,.,TRBJ1-2,.,CATTGSHLYGYTF
TRBV20-1,.,TRBJ2-5,.,CSASPPDHLVEQETQYF
TRBV30,few,TRBJ2-3,.,CAWSGYDDWDTQYF
TRBV5-1,.,TRBJ2-2,.,CASSLASGFTGELFF
TRBV6-5,.,TRBJ2-1,TRBD2,CASSYSSGGGTNEQFF
TRBV7-2,.,TRBJ2-3,.,CASKRGVYVADTQYF
TRBV6-1,once,TRBJ2-7,.,CASGGGLSYEQYF
TRBV7-9,.,TRBJ2-5,.,CASFREQETQYF
TRBV20-1,few,TRBJ1-1,TRBD1,CSDTGEGKREAFF
TRBV7-2,.,TRBJ2-7,TRBD1,CASSGRTGDYEQYF
TRBV7-2,few,TRBJ2-7,TRBD2,CASSNPGLENYEQYF
TRBV12-3/TRBV12-4,few,TRBJ1-4,TRBD1,CASSPGQGVKLFF
TRBV12-3/TRBV12-4,few,TRBJ2-7,TRBD2,CASSLIGGGRYEQYF
TRBV3-1,.,TRBJ1-1,.,CASTSEGGNTEAFF
TRBV9,.,TRBJ2-1,TRBD2,CASSVGYSGGDYNEQFF
TRBV6-5,few,TRBJ2-5,.,CASSYLRGSGQETQYF
TRBV7-9,many,TRBJ2-7,TRBD1,CASSRALQGAPYEQYF
TRBV7-6,few,TRBJ2-5,.,CASSLGPGTETQYF
TRBV27,.,TRBJ2-3,.,CASSWGTVSTDTQYF
TRBV20-1,.,TRBJ1-1,.,CSARYGYRRDTEAFF
TRBV7-9,few,TRBJ2-5,.,CASSTTQETQYF
TRBV7-9,few,TRBJ2-7,TRBD2,CASSPGLAAYYEQYF
TRBV4-2,few,TRBJ2-2,.,CASSPVAPGELFF
TRBV3-1,.,TRBJ1-3,.,CASRQDGLATGNTIYF
TRBV7-3,few,TRBJ1-1,.,CASSLTGLGSTEAFF
TRBV13,.,TRBJ2-1,TRBD2,CASSPDRGTSGKNEQFF
TRBV14,.,TRBJ2-7,TRBD1,CASSQPGTGFYEQYF
TRBV7-9,.,TRBJ2-2,TRBD1,CASSLSTGGGTGELFF
TRBV25-1,.,TRBJ2-5,TRBD1,CASSATDRGREQYF
TRBV7-9,few,TRBJ2-7,.,CASSPIRDHYEQYF
TRBV6-1,many,TRBJ2-1,.,CASNEVANLHNEQFF
TRBV4-2,.,TRBJ2-7,TRBD2,CASSQVSGTSGRIRYEQYF
TRBV9,few,TRBJ2-7,.,CASSVDLGEKQYF
TRBV9,few,TRBJ2-1,.,CASSVGGIDFYNEQFF
TRBV5-1,.,.,.,CASSPPGTAGYEQYF
TRBV6-2/TRBV6-3,.,TRBJ2-5,TRBD1,CASSHSGTGVANEQYF
TRBV20-1,few,TRBJ2-6,.,CSAYRAGGANVLTF
TRBV25-1,.,TRBJ2-1,TRBD2,CASNSSGSNLGHEQFF
TRBV27,few,TRBJ1-1,.,CAVGLFEAFF
TRBV11-2,.,TRBJ2-3,TRBD2,CASSLDTAGVYSDTQYF
TRBV12-3/TRBV12-4,.,TRBJ1-2,.,CVSSLNGYTF
TRBV13,.,TRBJ2-7,.,CASSSPLGPAYEQYF
TRBV2,.,TRBJ2-5,TRBD2,CASSTSDQETQYF
TRBV11-2,few,TRBJ2-7,TRBD1,CASSSTDRASYEQYF
TRBV7-8,.,TRBJ2-5,.,CASSAATRGWETQYF
TRBV29-1,.,TRBJ1-1,TRBD1,CSVKTGRFMNTEAFF
TRBV7-2,few,TRBJ2-1,TRBD2,CASSLGREWDEQFF
TRBV6-2/TRBV6-3,.,.,.,CASHPYVGLAYEQYF